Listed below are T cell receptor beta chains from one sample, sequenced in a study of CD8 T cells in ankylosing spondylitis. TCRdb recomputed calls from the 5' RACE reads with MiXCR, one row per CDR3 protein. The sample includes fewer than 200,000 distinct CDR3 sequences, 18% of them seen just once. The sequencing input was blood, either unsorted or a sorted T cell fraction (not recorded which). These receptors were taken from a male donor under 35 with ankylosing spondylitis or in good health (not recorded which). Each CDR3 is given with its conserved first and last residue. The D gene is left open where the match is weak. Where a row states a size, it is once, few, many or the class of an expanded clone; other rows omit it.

cdr3_nt: TGTGCCAGCAGCCAATCGGGACAGGCACTAGCCAAAAACATTCAGTACTTC
cdr3_aa: CASSQSGQALAKNIQYF
clone_size: few
d_call: TRBD1
j_call: TRBJ2-4
v_call: TRBV4-2

cdr3_nt: TGTGCCAGCAGTGAAGGGGCCCACCGGGGACGCCCCTCTGGGGCCAACGTCCTGACTTTC
cdr3_aa: CASSEGAHRGRPSGANVLTF
clone_size: NA
d_call: NA
j_call: TRBJ2-6
v_call: TRBV6-1

cdr3_nt: TGCGCCAGCAGCCACGGGGGGAAGGTCGGGGAGCTGTTTTTT
cdr3_aa: CASSHGGKVGELFF
clone_size: many
d_call: TRBD2
j_call: TRBJ2-2
v_call: TRBV4-3

cdr3_nt: TGTGCCAGCAGTTATCAGGCACAGGGGGCCACAGATACGCAGTATTTT
cdr3_aa: CASSYQAQGATDTQYF
clone_size: few
d_call: TRBD1
j_call: TRBJ2-3
v_call: TRBV6-5

cdr3_nt: TGTGCCAGCAGCTACGGACAGACTAGCTCCTACGAGCAGTACTTC
cdr3_aa: CASSYGQTSSYEQYF
clone_size: many
d_call: NA
j_call: TRBJ2-7
v_call: TRBV27

cdr3_nt: TGTGCCAAAACGGGGGAGAACACCGGGGAGCTGTTTTTT
cdr3_aa: CAKTGENTGELFF
clone_size: medium-sized
d_call: NA
j_call: TRBJ2-2
v_call: TRBV2

cdr3_nt: TGCGCCAGCTCCGGCGGGAGGGCAGACAATGAGCAGTTCTTC
cdr3_aa: CASSGGRADNEQFF
clone_size: many
d_call: TRBD2
j_call: TRBJ2-1
v_call: TRBV5-1

cdr3_nt: TGCAGTGCTAGAGATGCCAGGGTAGAGACCCAGTACTTC
cdr3_aa: CSARDARVETQYF
clone_size: many
d_call: NA
j_call: TRBJ2-5
v_call: TRBV20-1

cdr3_nt: TGCGCCAGCAGCCGAGGGACTAGTAGGTTCTTC
cdr3_aa: CASSRGTSRFF
clone_size: NA
d_call: TRBD2
j_call: TRBJ2-1
v_call: TRBV4-1

cdr3_nt: TGTGCCTGGATGGAAACCGGAGCTTTCTTT
cdr3_aa: CAWMETGAFF
clone_size: many
d_call: NA
j_call: TRBJ1-1
v_call: TRBV30

cdr3_nt: TGCAGTGCGAGAGGGTTCACGGGAAACACCATATATTTT
cdr3_aa: CSARGFTGNTIYF
clone_size: many
d_call: NA
j_call: TRBJ1-3
v_call: TRBV20-1

cdr3_nt: TGTGCCAGCAGTAAATCGGGGGAGCTGTTTTTT
cdr3_aa: CASSKSGELFF
clone_size: many
d_call: NA
j_call: TRBJ2-2
v_call: TRBV12-3/TRBV12-4

cdr3_nt: TGTGCCAGCAGTTCTCCCGGGGGATCGAACACCGGGGAGCTGTTTTTT
cdr3_aa: CASSSPGGSNTGELFF
clone_size: many
d_call: NA
j_call: TRBJ2-2
v_call: TRBV28

cdr3_nt: TGTGCCATCTATCCTGGGACTAGCGAGAACGAGCAGTACTTC
cdr3_aa: CAIYPGTSENEQYF
clone_size: NA
d_call: NA
j_call: TRBJ2-7
v_call: TRBV21-1

cdr3_nt: TGCGCCAGCAGCCCCTCCGGGACTAGCGGGGCCACCGGGGAGCTGTTTTTT
cdr3_aa: CASSPSGTSGATGELFF
clone_size: NA
d_call: TRBD2
j_call: TRBJ2-2
v_call: TRBV4-3

cdr3_nt: TGCGCCAGCAGCCAAGCTGGGCAGGGGATGGCTGGGGCCAACGTCCTGACTTTC
cdr3_aa: CASSQAGQGMAGANVLTF
clone_size: many
d_call: NA
j_call: TRBJ2-6
v_call: TRBV4-3

cdr3_nt: TGTGCCAGCAGCCCCCTACAGGGAAGGAGCGACTATGGCTACACCTTC
cdr3_aa: CASSPLQGRSDYGYTF
clone_size: many
d_call: NA
j_call: TRBJ1-2
v_call: TRBV5-6

cdr3_nt: TGTGCCAGCAGTTTACGGGAGGGCCTTCAATACGAGCAGTACTTC
cdr3_aa: CASSLREGLQYEQYF
clone_size: NA
d_call: TRBD2
j_call: TRBJ2-7
v_call: TRBV12-3/TRBV12-4

cdr3_nt: TGTGCCAGCAGCTGGGGGACTAGCAATGAGCAGTTCTTC
cdr3_aa: CASSWGTSNEQFF
clone_size: many
d_call: TRBD2
j_call: TRBJ2-1
v_call: TRBV5-6

cdr3_nt: TGTGCCAGCAGGCAGGGGACAGTAGGGACCCAGTACTTC
cdr3_aa: CASRQGTVGTQYF
clone_size: many
d_call: TRBD1
j_call: TRBJ2-5
v_call: TRBV12-3/TRBV12-4

cdr3_nt: TGTGCCAGCAGCGATAGACGGTCGTCTGGAAACACCATATATTTT
cdr3_aa: CASSDRRSSGNTIYF
clone_size: many
d_call: NA
j_call: TRBJ1-3
v_call: TRBV7-2

cdr3_nt: TGTGCCAGCAGTTTATCGCACACCCTTGGCAATCAGCCCCAGCATTTT
cdr3_aa: CASSLSHTLGNQPQHF
clone_size: many
d_call: NA
j_call: TRBJ1-5
v_call: TRBV27

cdr3_nt: TGTGCCAGCAGCGCCAAGATAGGACTAGCGGGAGGACGCACAGATACGCAGTATTTT
cdr3_aa: CASSAKIGLAGGRTDTQYF
clone_size: many
d_call: TRBD2
j_call: TRBJ2-3
v_call: TRBV9

cdr3_nt: TGTGCCAGTTCGGGACTAGCGTTCCTATCGAACACCGGGGAGCTGTTTTTT
cdr3_aa: CASSGLAFLSNTGELFF
clone_size: many
d_call: TRBD2
j_call: TRBJ2-2
v_call: TRBV27

cdr3_nt: TGTGCCATCAGACAGGGACAGAACACCGGGGAGCTGTTTTTT
cdr3_aa: CAIRQGQNTGELFF
clone_size: many
d_call: NA
j_call: TRBJ2-2
v_call: TRBV10-3

cdr3_nt: TGCAGCGCATCCGACCAGAACACCGGGGAGCTGTTTTTT
cdr3_aa: CSASDQNTGELFF
clone_size: many
d_call: NA
j_call: TRBJ2-2
v_call: TRBV29-1

cdr3_nt: TGTGCCACCAAGAGGACAAGGGGTCCAGAGACCCAGTACTTC
cdr3_aa: CATKRTRGPETQYF
clone_size: many
d_call: NA
j_call: TRBJ2-5
v_call: TRBV15

cdr3_nt: TGTGCCAGCTCCCAGGAGGCAGGCTTGAACACTGAAGCTTTCTTT
cdr3_aa: CASSQEAGLNTEAFF
clone_size: few
d_call: NA
j_call: TRBJ1-1
v_call: TRBV18

cdr3_nt: TGCAGTGCTAGGGTGTTGGGGGGGCGAGAGCAGTTCTTC
cdr3_aa: CSARVLGGREQFF
clone_size: many
d_call: NA
j_call: TRBJ2-1
v_call: TRBV20-1

cdr3_nt: TGCAGTGTACCGGGACAGGGTACCTACGAGCAGTACTTC
cdr3_aa: CSVPGQGTYEQYF
clone_size: many
d_call: TRBD1
j_call: TRBJ2-7
v_call: TRBV20-1

cdr3_nt: TGTGCCAGCAGTTTTAACGCAGGGGGCACCGGGGAGCTGTTTTTT
cdr3_aa: CASSFNAGGTGELFF
clone_size: many
d_call: TRBD1
j_call: TRBJ2-2
v_call: TRBV12-3/TRBV12-4

cdr3_nt: TGCAGCGCCAGACTGGCGAACACCGGGGAGCTGTTTTTT
cdr3_aa: CSARLANTGELFF
clone_size: NA
d_call: NA
j_call: TRBJ2-2
v_call: TRBV29-1

cdr3_nt: TGTGCCAGCAGCTTCGTGGGGGCGAACAATGAGCAGTTCTTC
cdr3_aa: CASSFVGANNEQFF
clone_size: many
d_call: NA
j_call: TRBJ2-1
v_call: TRBV7-2

cdr3_nt: TGCGCCAGCAGTGTTAGACTAGCAGATGAGCAGTTCTTC
cdr3_aa: CASSVRLADEQFF
clone_size: NA
d_call: TRBD2
j_call: TRBJ2-1
v_call: TRBV10-2

cdr3_nt: TGCGCCAGCAGCCAAGGGCCCCTCCAAGAGACCCAGTACTTC
cdr3_aa: CASSQGPLQETQYF
clone_size: many
d_call: NA
j_call: TRBJ2-5
v_call: TRBV4-1

cdr3_nt: TGTGCCAGCAGTGAGGCCAGGGGGCGCATTCAGCCCCAGCATTTT
cdr3_aa: CASSEARGRIQPQHF
clone_size: many
d_call: TRBD1
j_call: TRBJ1-5
v_call: TRBV2

cdr3_nt: TGTGCCAGCAGCTTCGACAGCATGAACACTGAAGCTTTCTTT
cdr3_aa: CASSFDSMNTEAFF
clone_size: NA
d_call: NA
j_call: TRBJ1-1
v_call: TRBV5-4